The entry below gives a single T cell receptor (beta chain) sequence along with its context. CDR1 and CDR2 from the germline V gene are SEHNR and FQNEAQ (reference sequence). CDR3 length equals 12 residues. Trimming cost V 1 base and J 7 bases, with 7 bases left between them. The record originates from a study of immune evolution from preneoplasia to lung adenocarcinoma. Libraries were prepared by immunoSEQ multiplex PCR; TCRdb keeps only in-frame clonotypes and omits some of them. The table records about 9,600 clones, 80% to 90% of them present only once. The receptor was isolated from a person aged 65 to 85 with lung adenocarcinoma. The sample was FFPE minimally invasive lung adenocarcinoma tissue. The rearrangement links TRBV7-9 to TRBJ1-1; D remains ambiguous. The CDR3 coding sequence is TGTGCCAGCAGCTTAGGACAAATTGAAGCTTTCTTT. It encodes CASSLGQIEAFF.